The 17 T cell receptor beta chains below all came from one sample that was sequenced in a study of pediatric ulcerative colitis (dated by TCRdb to between 2018 and 2021). Preparation of the library involved the immunoSEQ multiplex PCR assay. TCRdb holds this immuneACCESS table with in-frame rearrangements only. Some clones are missing; in checked studies, unresolved V genes explain under half, and the rest has no known cause. The sample table contains around 65,000 clones; only one count was recorded for 75% to 85% of them. Together, the top ten hold roughly 5.2% of the sample. Sequences were obtained from blood. The receptors stem from a boy between 10 and 17 years old with moderate ulcerative colitis.

This clone was observed a handful of times. V gene TRBV7-8 combines with J gene TRBJ1-2, with D maybe TRBD1 (5 bases). The germline gives CDR1 SGHVS, CDR2 FQNEAQ. This CDR3 comprises 14 residues. The V and J ends lost 0 bases and 2 bases respectively, with 7 bases between them. In DNA, the CDR3 is TGTGCCAGCAGCTTAGCGGGACGGAACTATGGCTACACCTTC. This sequence encodes CASSLAGRNYGYTF. The full variable domain, its missing parts supplied by reference TRBV7-8 and TRBJ1-2, is GAGVSQSPRYKVAKRGQDVALRCDPISGHVSLFWYQQALGQGPEFLTYFQNEAQLDKSGLPSDRFFAERPEGSVSTLKIQRTQQEDSAVYLCASSLAGRNYGYTFGSGTRLTVV.

V is TRBV6-4 and J is TRBJ2-5, with TRBD2 matching over 13 bases. This CDR3 has 17 residues. Per germline, CDR1 MRHNA and CDR2 SNTAGT. V was clipped by 5 bases and J by 0 bases; unmatched bases: 6. The CDR3 region is CASSPEGLAGDQETQYF. For the CDR3, the DNA is TGTGCCAGCAGTCCTGAAGGACTAGCGGGGGACCAAGAGACCCAGTACTTC.

The chain employs TRBV11-1 and TRBJ1-1; D is perhaps TRBD1 (5 bases). Trimming left V 8 bases short and J 3 bases short, with 7 bases between. There are 11 residues in the CDR3. The germline CDR1 and CDR2 sequences are SGHAT and FQDESV (reference sequence). In DNA, the CDR3 is TGTGCCAGCGGGGCTTACACTGAAGCTTTCTTT. It specifies CASGAYTEAFF. Using reference TRBV11-1 and TRBJ1-1 for the parts outside the CDR3, the full variable domain is EAEVAQSPRYKITEKSQAVAFWCDPISGHATLYWYRQILGQGPELLVQFQDESVVDDSQLPKDRFSAERLKGVDSTLKIQPAELGDSAMYLCASGAYTEAFFGQGTRLTVV.

The rearrangement joins TRBV2 to TRBJ1-1, with D perhaps matching TRBD1 (6 bases). Germline values: CDR1 SNHLY, CDR2 FYNNEI. Deletions cut 5 bases from V and 2 bases from J, with 9 bases between. The CDR3 runs 13 residues. Written as DNA, the CDR3 is TGTGCCAGCAGTACGGACAGTAACACTGAAGCTTTCTTT. Its protein product is CASSTDSNTEAFF.

In its sample, this clone was seen once. The rearrangement links TRBV4-2 to TRBJ2-5; tentative D call: TRBD2 (5 bases). The germline V gene encodes CDR1 LGHNA and CDR2 YNFKEQ. The CDR3 runs to 14 residues. The V end lost 3 bases, the J end lost 3 bases, and 11 bases lay between the germline ends. CDR3: CASSQRVAKETQYF. The CDR3 coding sequence is TGTGCCAGCAGCCAGCGGGTAGCCAAAGAGACCCAGTACTTC.

This clone was detected only a few times. The chain recombines TRBV6-5 with TRBJ1-4; D possibly corresponds to TRBD1 (6 bases). The CDR3 is made up of 14 amino acids. V was trimmed by 6 bases and J by 6 bases, leaving 14 bases between them. Germline CDR1 reads MNHEY; CDR2 reads SVGAGI. The CDR3 here is CASSFDRRDEKLFF. In DNA, the CDR3 is TGTGCCAGCAGCTTCGACAGGAGAGATGAAAAACTGTTTTTT.

The gene calls are TRBV4-1 and TRBJ1-6; tentatively, D is TRBD1 (6 bases). The CDR3 length is 14 residues. Between the trimmed V and J ends, which lost 2 bases and 9 bases, there was a span of 11 bases. The germline gives CDR1 MGHRA, CDR2 YSYEKL. In DNA form, the CDR3 reads TGCGCCAGCAGCCAAACAGGGTTGGGTTCACCCCTCCACTTT. Translation gives CASSQTGLGSPLHF.

This clone was picked up one time. This CDR3 is CASSPSRQVAPQHF. CDR3 coding DNA: TGTGCCAGCAGCCCTTCGCGGCAGGTTGCGCCCCAGCATTTT. V and J are TRBV7-2 and TRBJ1-5; D is uncertain. V gave up 5 bases and J gave up 9 bases, with 17 bases separating them. The CDR3 has 14 residues. Germline-derived CDR1 and CDR2 are SGHTA and FQGNSA.

This clone was recorded only once. This sample also contains other DNA sequences that code for the same CDR3. V gene TRBV25-1 combines with J gene TRBJ2-3; D gene unclear. The CDR3 contains 11 residues. Deletions cut 6 bases from V and 2 bases from J, with 3 bases between. CDR1 is MGHDK and CDR2 is SYGVNS in the germline V gene. The CDR3 DNA follows: TGTGCCAGCAGATCCACAGATACGCAGTATTTT. This encodes CASRSTDTQYF.

J is TRBJ2-5 and V is TRBV11-2, with no clear D. Deletions cut 1 base from V and 4 bases from J, with 10 bases between. This CDR3 is built from 14 residues. CDR1 and CDR2 (germline): SGHAT, FQNNGV. In nucleotides, the CDR3 is TGTGCCAGCAGCTTAGGAGCGTCGTCAGAGACCCAGTACTTC. Protein sequence: CASSLGASSETQYF.

This clone has more than one count but fewer than ten. V usage is TRBV29-1 and J usage is TRBJ2-1; 8 nucleotides match TRBD1. V gave up 7 bases and J gave up 12 bases; unmatched junction bases: 11. Germline CDR1 reads SQVTM; CDR2 reads ANQGSEA. The CDR3 covers 12 residues. This chain's CDR3 is CSADRGSPRQFF. The CDR3 region has the DNA TGCAGCGCCGACAGGGGCTCCCCACGGCAGTTCTTC.

The rearrangement links TRBV7-9 to TRBJ2-1, with 10 bases aligning to TRBD2. The CDR3 loop spans 13 amino acids. The junction had 5 bases not matched to a gene; V was cut back by 4 bases and J by 11 bases. CDR1 and CDR2 from the germline V gene are SEHNR and FQNEAQ (reference sequence). CDR3 residues: CASSYTSGDKQFF. For the CDR3, the DNA is TGTGCCAGCAGCTACACTAGCGGGGATAAGCAGTTCTTC.

V and J are TRBV4-1 and TRBJ1-1; TRBD1 agrees at 10 bases. V trimming: 5 bases; J trimming: 6 bases; junction bases outside the gene matches: 9. Germline CDR1 is MGHRA and CDR2 is YSYEKL. This CDR3 spans 15 amino acids. The CDR3 coding sequence is TGCGCCAGCAGCTTCCTGGGACAGGGGAGACCTGAAGCTTTCTTT. Its translation is CASSFLGQGRPEAFF.

The CDR3 sequence is CASSDSSTGNNEQFF. CDR3 nucleotide sequence: TGTGCCAGCAGTGACTCGAGTACAGGTAACAATGAGCAGTTCTTC. This chain connects TRBV6-4 to TRBJ2-1, with D tentatively TRBD1 (5 bases). The V and J ends lost 0 bases and 5 bases respectively, with 11 bases between them. In germline, CDR1 is MRHNA, CDR2 SNTAGT. The length of the CDR3 is 15 residues.

The gene calls are TRBV5-1 and TRBJ2-5; the match to TRBD1 covers 7 bases. V gave up 4 bases and J gave up 5 bases; unmatched junction bases: 8. This CDR3 spans 14 amino acids. Germline lookup yields CDR1 SGHRS and CDR2 YFSETQ. The CDR3 protein is CASSPLTGVETQYF. The DNA of the CDR3 is TGCGCCAGCAGCCCTCTTACAGGGGTTGAGACCCAGTACTTC.

The chain is built from TRBV7-2 and TRBJ2-1; D remains unclear. Germline V lookup: CDR1 SGHTA, CDR2 FQGNSA. Trimming removed 5 bases at V and 0 bases at J, with 14 bases between. This CDR3 is 16 amino acids long. CDR3 sequence reads: CASSVRVGSSYNEQFF. The CDR3 DNA reads as TGTGCCAGCAGCGTAAGAGTGGGAAGCTCCTACAATGAGCAGTTCTTC.

V gene TRBV5-6 combines with J gene TRBJ1-4; the match to TRBD1 covers 10 bases. With V trimmed by 4 bases and J by 2 bases, 8 bases remained unmatched. The germline V gene encodes CDR1 SGHDT and CDR2 YYEEEE. The CDR3 loop spans 17 amino acids. CDR3 coding DNA: TGTGCCAGCAGCGAGACAGGGACAGGGGTCACTAATGAAAAACTGTTTTTT. Residues: CASSETGTGVTNEKLFF. The complete variable domain, with remaining parts taken from reference TRBV5-6 and TRBJ1-4, reads DAGVTQSPTHLIKTRGQQVTLRCSPKSGHDTVSWYQQALGQGPQFIFQYYEEEERQRGNFPDRFSGHQFPNYSSELNVNALLLGDSALYLCASSETGTGVTNEKLFFGSGTQLSVL.